The rows below give T cell receptor beta chains drawn from one sample of a study of a mutant IDH1 vaccine in newly diagnosed glioma. These receptors are not linked to any known antigen. Sequencing was performed with immunoSEQ multiplex PCR; in TCRdb, only in-frame clones are kept and a portion is missing. The sample holds over 45,000 clones; 85% to 95% are singletons and the top ten take 2.3%. The specimen comprised PBMCs, sampled from a glioma patient whose treatment included an IDH1 peptide vaccine. These receptors were obtained from a man between 50 and 59 years old with glioma. Each CDR3 is given with its conserved first and last residue. Each record gives: D gene, clone size, CDR3 length, J gene, V gene, CDR3 protein, CDR3 DNA. The D gene is left open where the match is weak. The listing skips clone size in some rows; elsewhere it reads once, few, many or a size class.

>TRBD1|-|15|TRBJ2-7|TRBV19
CASSPGQGSSYEQYF
TGTGCCAGTAGTCCAGGACAGGGAAGCTCCTACGAGCAGTACTTC
>TRBD1|-|17|TRBJ2-5|TRBV19
CASSIPLDRGKQETQYF
TGTGCCAGTAGTATTCCCTTGGACAGGGGTAAACAAGAGACCCAGTACTTC
>-|-|13|TRBJ2-1|TRBV5-6
CASSLLLDHEQFF
TGTGCCAGCAGCCTTTTGCTGGACCATGAGCAGTTCTTC
>-|-|11|TRBJ1-1|TRBV2
CASTGFTEAFF
TGTGCCAGCACTGGGTTCACTGAAGCTTTCTTT
>-|-|11|TRBJ2-7|TRBV7-3
CASSSGGEQYF
TGTGCCAGCAGCTCCGGAGGTGAGCAGTACTTC
>TRBD1|-|15|TRBJ1-1|TRBV28
CASSFTRTGSTEAFF
TGTGCCAGCAGTTTTACCAGGACAGGGTCCACTGAAGCTTTCTTT
>TRBD1|-|14|TRBJ2-1|TRBV19
CASSTTGGKNEQFF
TGTGCCAGTAGTACGACAGGGGGCAAGAATGAGCAGTTCTTC
>-|-|13|TRBJ2-6|TRBV27
CASKALGANVLTF
TGTGCCAGCAAGGCGTTGGGGGCCAACGTCCTGACTTTC
>TRBD1|once|16|TRBJ2-5|TRBV7-3
CASSLGRQGLGETQYF
TGTGCCAGCAGCTTAGGGAGACAGGGTCTTGGGGAGACCCAGTACTTC
>-|-|15|TRBJ2-1|TRBV5-4
CASSSGGGEVWEQFF
TGTGCCAGCAGCTCCGGGGGCGGGGAGGTATGGGAGCAGTTCTTC
>TRBD1|few|13|TRBJ1-1|TRBV13
CASSWTGNTEAFF
TGTGCCAGCAGCTGGACAGGGAACACTGAAGCTTTCTTT
>-|-|13|TRBJ2-7|TRBV2
CASSAGQSNEQYF
TGTGCCAGCAGTGCCGGACAGTCCAACGAGCAGTACTTC
>-|-|12|TRBJ1-5|TRBV11-1
CASSSINGPQHF
TGTGCCAGCAGCTCAATCAATGGGCCCCAGCATTTT
>TRBD1|-|16|TRBJ1-3|TRBV7-2
CASSLGRGLGGNTIYF
TGTGCCAGCAGCTTGGGCAGGGGGCTGGGTGGAAACACCATATATTTT
>TRBD1|-|14|TRBJ1-2|TRBV6-1
CASRRQGGRYGYTF
TGTGCCAGCAGAAGACAGGGCGGCCGCTATGGCTACACCTTC
>TRBD1|-|14|TRBJ1-2|TRBV19
CASSIVAGGHGYTF
TGTGCCAGTAGTATAGTGGCAGGGGGCCATGGCTACACCTTC
>TRBD1|-|14|TRBJ2-3|TRBV7-9
CASSRRTGQDTQYF
TGTGCCAGCAGCAGACGGACAGGGCAAGATACGCAGTATTTT
>-|-|14|TRBJ1-2|TRBV28
CASAAGRTYYGYTF
TGTGCCAGCGCAGCGGGACGGACATACTATGGCTACACCTTC
>-|-|13|TRBJ1-2|TRBV5-4
CASSSRTEGGYTF
TGTGCCAGCAGCAGCCGGACAGAGGGAGGCTACACCTTC
>-|-|15|TRBJ2-3|TRBV2
CASSGGSGSSDTQYF
TGTGCCAGCAGCGGAGGGAGCGGATCGTCGGATACGCAGTATTTT
>-|-|14|TRBJ1-5|TRBV6-1
CASSRPTGIQPQHF
TGTGCCAGCAGCCGACCGACGGGGATTCAGCCCCAGCATTTT
>-|-|11|TRBJ2-1|TRBV19
CASSIAREQFF
TGTGCCAGTAGTATAGCTCGAGAGCAGTTCTTC
>-|once|14|TRBJ2-2|TRBV7-3
CASSYHKGAGELFF
TGTGCCAGCAGCTATCACAAGGGGGCCGGGGAGCTGTTTTTT
>-|-|15|TRBJ1-2|TRBV28
CASRTTRPPTSGYTF
TGTGCCAGCAGAACCACCCGCCCACCGACCAGTGGCTACACCTTC
>TRBD1|-|13|TRBJ1-2|TRBV29-1
CSVDRDRDYGYTF
TGCAGCGTTGATAGGGACAGGGACTATGGCTACACCTTC
>-|-|15|TRBJ1-5|TRBV7-8
CASSLVAGLGQPQHF
TGTGCCAGCAGCCTCGTGGCAGGGTTAGGTCAGCCCCAGCATTTT
>TRBD1|-|14|TRBJ2-1|TRBV27
CASSPDRGYNEQFF
TGTGCCAGCAGCCCGGACAGGGGCTACAATGAGCAGTTCTTC
>-|-|14|TRBJ1-2|TRBV19
CASSIPRGVYGYTF
TGTGCCAGTAGTATCCCTAGAGGGGTCTATGGCTACACCTTC
>-|-|16|TRBJ1-4|TRBV7-8
CASSSLGQGRGEKLFF
TGTGCCAGCAGCTCCCTAGGTCAGGGGAGGGGTGAAAAACTGTTTTTT
>TRBD1|-|15|TRBJ2-2|TRBV6-6
CASTLDRGRIGELFF
TGTGCCAGCACCCTGGACAGGGGGCGAATAGGGGAGCTGTTTTTT
>-|-|13|TRBJ2-7|TRBV6-1
CAIGGMGTYEQYF
TGTGCCATAGGGGGGATGGGAACCTACGAGCAGTACTTC
>-|-|15|TRBJ2-1|TRBV9
CASSAGTATYNEQFF
TGTGCCAGCAGCGCCGGGACGGCTACCTACAATGAGCAGTTCTTC
>-|-|13|TRBJ2-7|TRBV30
CAWSTAPTYEQYF
TGTGCCTGGAGTACAGCGCCAACCTACGAGCAGTACTTC
>-|-|14|TRBJ2-7|TRBV25-1
CASSEPTARYEQYF
TGTGCCAGCAGTGAACCGACAGCCCGCTACGAGCAGTACTTC
>-|-|13|TRBJ2-1|TRBV19
CASSMALYNEQFF
TGTGCCAGTAGTATGGCCCTTTACAATGAGCAGTTCTTC
>TRBD1|few|16|TRBJ2-3|TRBV5-6
CASSSDRGPRTDTQYF
TGTGCCAGCAGCTCCGACAGGGGTCCTCGCACAGATACGCAGTATTTT
>TRBD1|-|15|TRBJ1-1|TRBV5-1
CASSFGQVGNTEAFF
TGCGCCAGCAGCTTTGGACAGGTAGGGAACACTGAAGCTTTCTTT
>-|-|14|TRBJ2-7|TRBV27
CASSPGPLASEQYF
TGTGCCAGCAGTCCGGGACCTCTCGCGTCCGAGCAGTACTTC
>TRBD2|-|16|TRBJ2-3|TRBV5-5
CASTTGGGSQTDTQYF
TGTGCCAGCACCACCGGGGGGGGGAGCCAAACAGATACGCAGTATTTT
>TRBD2|-|15|TRBJ2-7|TRBV19
CASSIFLAGPYEQYF
TGTGCCAGTAGTATTTTTCTAGCGGGACCTTACGAGCAGTACTTC
>-|-|17|TRBJ1-3|TRBV27
CASSPMTGGRPGNTIYF
TGTGCCAGCAGTCCGATGACCGGGGGTAGGCCTGGAAACACCATATATTTT
>TRBD1|-|17|TRBJ1-2|TRBV18
CASSPARGLRSNYGYTF
TGTGCCAGCTCACCGGCGAGGGGGCTTCGTTCTAACTATGGCTACACCTTC
>-|-|15|TRBJ2-7|TRBV4-1
CASSPQFGQSWEQYF
TGCGCCAGCAGCCCTCAGTTTGGACAGTCTTGGGAGCAGTACTTC
>-|-|10|TRBJ1-1|TRBV30
CAWSRLEAFF
TGTGCCTGGTCTCGCCTTGAAGCTTTCTTT
>-|-|15|TRBJ1-3|TRBV13
CASSLVDEPGNTIYF
TGTGCCAGCAGTCTCGTGGACGAGCCTGGAAACACCATATATTTT
>TRBD1|-|16|TRBJ2-1|TRBV30
CAWSVPPLGGTNEQFF
TGTGCCTGGAGTGTACCCCCCCTAGGGGGCACGAATGAGCAGTTCTTC
>TRBD1|-|14|TRBJ2-7|TRBV2
CASKIRDRAYEQYF
TGTGCCAGCAAAATCCGGGACAGGGCCTACGAGCAGTACTTC